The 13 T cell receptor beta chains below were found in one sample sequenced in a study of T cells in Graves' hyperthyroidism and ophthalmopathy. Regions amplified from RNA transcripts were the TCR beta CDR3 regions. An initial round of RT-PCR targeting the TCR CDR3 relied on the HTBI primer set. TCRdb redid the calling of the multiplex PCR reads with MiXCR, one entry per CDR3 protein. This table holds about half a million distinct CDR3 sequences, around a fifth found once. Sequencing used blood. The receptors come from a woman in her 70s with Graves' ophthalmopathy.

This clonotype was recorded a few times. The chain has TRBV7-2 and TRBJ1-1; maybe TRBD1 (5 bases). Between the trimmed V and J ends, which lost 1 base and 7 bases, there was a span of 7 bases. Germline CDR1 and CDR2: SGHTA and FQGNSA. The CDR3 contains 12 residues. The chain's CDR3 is CASSLVRGEAFF. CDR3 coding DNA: TGTGCCAGCAGCTTAGTAAGGGGTGAAGCTTTCTTT.

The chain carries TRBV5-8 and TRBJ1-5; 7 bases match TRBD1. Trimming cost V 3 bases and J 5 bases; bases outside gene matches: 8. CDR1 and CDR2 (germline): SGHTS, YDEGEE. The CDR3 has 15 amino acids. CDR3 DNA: TGTGCCAGCAGCTCCGGGACAGTGCAACATCAGCCCCAGCATTTT. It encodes CASSSGTVQHQPQHF.

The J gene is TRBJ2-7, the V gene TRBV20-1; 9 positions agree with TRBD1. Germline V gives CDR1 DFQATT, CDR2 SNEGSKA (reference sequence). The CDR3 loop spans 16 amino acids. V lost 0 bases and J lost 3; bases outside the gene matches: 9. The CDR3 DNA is TGCAGTGCTAGAGATTTTTGGGGGGGACAGGGCTACGAGCAGTACTTC. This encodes CSARDFWGGQGYEQYF.

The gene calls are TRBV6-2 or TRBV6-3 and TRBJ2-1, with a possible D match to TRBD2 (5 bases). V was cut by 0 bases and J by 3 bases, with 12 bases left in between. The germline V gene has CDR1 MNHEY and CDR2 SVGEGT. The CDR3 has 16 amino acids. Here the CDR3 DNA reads TGTGCCAGCAGTTACTCCCCTAGCAGCAGCTACAATGAGCAGTTCTTC. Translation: CASSYSPSSSYNEQFF.

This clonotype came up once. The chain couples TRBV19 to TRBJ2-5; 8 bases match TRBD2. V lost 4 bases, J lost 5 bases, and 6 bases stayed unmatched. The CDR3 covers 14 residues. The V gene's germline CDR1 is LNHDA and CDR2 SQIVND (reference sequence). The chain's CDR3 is CASSKGGRRETQYF. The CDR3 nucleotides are TGTGCCAGTAGTAAGGGCGGGAGGCGGGAGACCCAGTACTTC.

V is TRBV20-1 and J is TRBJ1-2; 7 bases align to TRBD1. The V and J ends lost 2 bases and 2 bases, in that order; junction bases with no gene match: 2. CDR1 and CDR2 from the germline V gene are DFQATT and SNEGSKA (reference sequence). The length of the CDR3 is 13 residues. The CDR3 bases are TGCAGTGCTAGACAACAGGGGAACTATGGCTACACCTTC. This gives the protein CSARQQGNYGYTF.

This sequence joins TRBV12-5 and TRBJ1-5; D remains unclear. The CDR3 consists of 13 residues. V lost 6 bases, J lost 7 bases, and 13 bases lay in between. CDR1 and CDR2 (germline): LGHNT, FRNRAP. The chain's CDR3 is CASGNTLSQPQHF. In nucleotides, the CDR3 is TGTGCTAGTGGCAATACCCTATCCCAGCCCCAGCATTTT.

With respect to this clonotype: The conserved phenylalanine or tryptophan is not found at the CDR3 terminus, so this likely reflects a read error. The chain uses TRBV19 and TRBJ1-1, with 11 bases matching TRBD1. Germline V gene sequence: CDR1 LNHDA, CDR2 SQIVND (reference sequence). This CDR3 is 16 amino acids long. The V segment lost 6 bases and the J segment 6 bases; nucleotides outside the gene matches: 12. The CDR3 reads CASSYTGTGGHAEAFL. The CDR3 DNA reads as TGTGCCAGTAGCTATACCGGGACAGGGGGTCACGCTGAAGCTTTCCTT.

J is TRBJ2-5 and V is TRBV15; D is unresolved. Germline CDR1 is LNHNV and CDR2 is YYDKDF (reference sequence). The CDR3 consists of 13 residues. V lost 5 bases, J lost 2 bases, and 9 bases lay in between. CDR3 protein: CATSERRQETQYF. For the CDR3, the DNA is TGTGCCACCAGCGAACGGAGACAAGAGACCCAGTACTTC.

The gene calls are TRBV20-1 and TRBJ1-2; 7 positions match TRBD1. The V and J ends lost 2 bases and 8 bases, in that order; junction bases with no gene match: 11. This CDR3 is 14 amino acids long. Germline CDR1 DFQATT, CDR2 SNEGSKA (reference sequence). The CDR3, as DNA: TGCAGTGCTAGAACTAGGACAGGCGGAGGAGGCTACACCTTC. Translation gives CSARTRTGGGGYTF.

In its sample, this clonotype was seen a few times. The CDR3 nucleotides read TGCAGTGCTAGACTGGGACTACCGGTCGGAGAGACCCAGTACTTC. Residues: CSARLGLPVGETQYF. The chain couples TRBV20-1 to TRBJ2-5; 7 bases map to TRBD2. This CDR3 comprises 15 residues. CDR1 DFQATT and CDR2 SNEGSKA come from the germline V gene (reference sequence). The V and J ends lost 2 bases and 4 bases, in that order; junction bases with no gene match: 10.

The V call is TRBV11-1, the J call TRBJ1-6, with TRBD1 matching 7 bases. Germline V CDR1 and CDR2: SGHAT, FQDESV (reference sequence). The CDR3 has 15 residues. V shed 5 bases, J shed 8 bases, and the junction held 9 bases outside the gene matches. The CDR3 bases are TGTGCCAGCAGCACCCGACGACAGGGTTATTCACCCCTCCACTTT. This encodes CASSTRRQGYSPLHF.

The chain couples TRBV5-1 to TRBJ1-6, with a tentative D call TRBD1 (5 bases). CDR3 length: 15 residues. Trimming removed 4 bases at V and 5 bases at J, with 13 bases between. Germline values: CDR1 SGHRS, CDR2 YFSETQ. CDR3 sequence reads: CASSGGSTNNSPLHF. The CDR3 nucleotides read TGCGCCAGCAGCGGGGGGTCGACTAATAATTCACCCCTCCACTTT.